Here is one TCR beta chain with its context. As defined, naive CD8 cells were CD45RO-negative and positively selected for CCR7, with terminally differentiated effector memory CD45RA+ cells excluded. The study drew its donors from healthy HIV-negative adults without recent acute infections or vaccinations. This record comes from a study of shared clonotypes between healthy human individuals. An approximately 210 ng quantity of DNA, some 30,000 T cell genomes, went into the sorted-subset replicate PCRs. Generated by immunoSEQ multiplex PCR, the TCRdb table keeps only in-frame clones and is missing some. The sample has over 2,000,000 clones; roughly 95% are singletons. Germline CDR1 and CDR2: SGHKS and YYEKEE (reference sequence). This CDR3 has 14 amino acids. The V gene lost 0 bases and the J gene lost 4 bases, with 11 bases spanning the gap.

The sample was naive CD8+ T cells from PBMCs. The chain joins TRBV5-5 to TRBJ2-7, with D perhaps matching TRBD1 (5 bases). The clonotype was recovered from a young man in good health. Some clones in this sample may be carry-over from other donors' samples. The CDR3: CASSLGQMTYEQYF. CDR3 DNA sequence: TGTGCCAGCAGCTTGGGACAGATGACTTACGAGCAGTACTTC.